Reported below is one TCR beta chain. Germline CDR1 reads SGDLS; CDR2 reads YYNGEE. V lost 4 bases and J 0 bases, leaving 17 bases between the germline ends. The CDR3 length is 17 residues. This entry belongs to a study of blood T cell repertoires in COVID-19. This table comes from immunoSEQ multiplex PCR, and its TCRdb copy is limited to in-frame clones, with some not included. Seen here are about 59,000 clones, around 90% observed once, and the top ten hold around a sixth. V and J are TRBV9 and TRBJ2-1; a possible D gene is TRBD1 (5 bases). Input material: peripheral blood. This receptor was obtained from a man older than 75 with acute or convalescent COVID-19. The CDR3: CASSTQGASSSYNEQFF. The CDR3 DNA reads as TGTGCCAGCAGCACCCAAGGGGCGTCGAGCTCCTACAATGAGCAGTTCTTC.